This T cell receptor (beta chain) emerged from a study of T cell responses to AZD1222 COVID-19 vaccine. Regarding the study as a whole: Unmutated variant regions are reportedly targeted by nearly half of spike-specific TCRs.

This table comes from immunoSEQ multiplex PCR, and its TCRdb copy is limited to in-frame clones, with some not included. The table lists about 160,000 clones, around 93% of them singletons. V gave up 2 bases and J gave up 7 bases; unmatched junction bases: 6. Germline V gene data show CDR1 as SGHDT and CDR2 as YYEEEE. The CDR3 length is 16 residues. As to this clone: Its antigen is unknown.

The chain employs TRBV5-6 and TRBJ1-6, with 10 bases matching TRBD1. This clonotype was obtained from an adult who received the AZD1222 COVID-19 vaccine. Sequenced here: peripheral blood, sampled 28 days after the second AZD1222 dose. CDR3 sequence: CASSLPSGQGNSPLHF. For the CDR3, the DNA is TGTGCCAGCAGCTTACCTTCGGGACAGGGGAATTCACCCCTCCACTTT.